The present T cell receptor (beta chain) was sequenced within a study of blood T cells in healthy people across ages. Study results and caveats: Among long-lived donors, naive CD4+ cells were more numerous and diversity higher than in aged donors. Without sorted subsets, naive and antigen-experienced compartments could not be conclusively compared.

In terms of origin and age, donors were healthy Caucasian individuals from Russia aged 6 to 90. A remark on this clonotype: Its antigen remains unidentified.

Trimming took 0 bases from V and 4 from J, leaving 16 bases between them. The germline V gene encodes CDR1 ENHRY and CDR2 SYGVKD. The CDR3 is 17 residues long. Alongside a J-beta primer mix, a sample-barcoded 5' primer served in a second PCR lasting about 6 to 11 cycles. Researchers report that a template-switch adaptor with 12 random nucleotides tagged each cDNA molecule. TCRdb independently ran MiXCR on the 5' RACE reads; one entry per CDR3 protein. The sample includes around 1,900,000 distinct CDR3 sequences, roughly 43% seen only once; the top ten take under 25%. J is TRBJ1-5 and V is TRBV10-3; weak D call: TRBD1 (5 bases). This receptor was taken from a human donor in good health. Sequencing used blood. The CDR3 coding sequence is TGTGCCATCAGTGAGTCAGGAGTAGACAGACCTAATCAGCCCCAGCATTTT. It translates to CAISESGVDRPNQPQHF.